The next 19 T cell receptor beta chains were all read from a single sample in a study of T-cell memory formation after mild COVID-19 (dated by TCRdb to about 2021). Library preparation was by 5' RACE. Reads for this sample came from an Illumina NovaSeq 6000. Using fastp trimming at Q25 and MiXCR clonotype assembly, TCRdb reanalyzed the public sequencing data and kept in-frame beta chains. Each record represents a unique CDR3 protein, reported with the most common genes and DNA among its rows. The sample yields around 210,000 distinct CDR3 sequences; over 7.5% were counted once. Clones ranked in the top ten supply 3.5% of the sample. Sequencing used PBMCs or a T cell subset sorted from them (not recorded which). Receptor source: a man between 18 and 35 years old who had mild COVID-19 (a few samples of this study predate the infection). The sample titles of this study are shuffled in the database, so cell type and time point are left out; the donor was told from shared clones.

This clonotype was seen only a few times. The V gene is TRBV28, the J gene TRBJ2-2, with D maybe TRBD1 (5 bases). This CDR3 contains 14 residues. V lost 7 bases and J 1 base, leaving 10 bases between the germline ends. CDR1 MDHEN and CDR2 SYDVKM come from the germline V gene. CDR3 amino acids: CASILGQNTGELFF. CDR3 DNA sequence: TGTGCCAGCATCTTAGGACAGAACACCGGGGAGCTGTTTTTT.

Many counts were recorded for this clonotype. The V call is TRBV5-1, the J call TRBJ2-3; 10 nucleotides match TRBD2. Germline CDR1 is SGHRS and CDR2 is YFSETQ. J lost 5 bases, V lost 0 bases, and 9 bases had no gene match. The CDR3 extends over 17 amino acids. The DNA for the CDR3 is TGCGCCAGCAGCTTGGCCACGGCGCCTAGCGGGGGAGATACGCAGTATTTT. Translation gives CASSLATAPSGGDTQYF.

The V gene is TRBV11-2, the J gene TRBJ2-1; TRBD1 is a possible D gene (6 bases). Germline V gene lookup returns CDR1 SGHAT and CDR2 FQNNGV. CDR3 length: 16 amino acids. V was shortened by 5 bases and J by 0 bases, with 14 bases between the two germline ends. CDR3 in DNA: TGTGCCAGCAGCCCCGGGACACGCAGCTCCTACAATGAGCAGTTCTTC. Protein sequence: CASSPGTRSSYNEQFF.

This clonotype was detected only a few times. This chain connects TRBV6-2 or TRBV6-3 to TRBJ1-5, with unresolved D. CDR3 length equals 13 residues. Trimming took 8 bases from V and 4 from J, leaving 12 bases between them. Germline loops: CDR1 MNHEY, CDR2 SVGEGT. The CDR3 region has the DNA TGTGCCAGCTCTCAGACCGCGAATCAGCCCCAGCATTTT. It yields the protein CASSQTANQPQHF.

This clonotype was seen repeatedly, ten times or more. The V and J genes are TRBV7-2 and TRBJ1-2; TRBD1 might be the D (5 bases). The germline CDR1 and CDR2 sequences are SGHTA and FQGNSA. The V end was cut by 2 bases, the J end by 5 bases, with 15 bases between. CDR3 length equals 15 residues. In DNA, the CDR3 is TGTGCCAGCAGCTTAAAGTTCAGGGCGGAGTATGGCTACACCTTC. Protein: CASSLKFRAEYGYTF.

This clonotype came up many times. The chain links TRBV5-1 to TRBJ1-2, with D uncertain. The germline V and J ends were trimmed by 3 bases and 0 bases, with 12 bases remaining between them. The CDR3 spans 15 residues. Germline V gene lookup returns CDR1 SGHRS and CDR2 YFSETQ. CDR3 coding DNA: TGCGCCAGCAGCTACATTTACCCAGCTAACTATGGCTACACCTTC. As protein: CASSYIYPANYGYTF.

This chain links TRBV24-1 with TRBJ2-1; 10 bases agree with TRBD1. Germline CDR1 and CDR2: KGHDR and SFDVKD. V lost 4 bases and J lost 9; bases outside the gene matches: 8. This CDR3 region has 15 residues. The CDR3 DNA is TGTGCCACCAGTGAGGGGACAGGGGCCGACTTTGAGCAGTTCTTC. This gives the protein CATSEGTGADFEQFF.

This clonotype was observed many times. This chain connects TRBV5-1 to TRBJ2-1, with unresolved D. Trimming removed 0 bases at V and 10 bases at J, with 5 bases between. The length of the CDR3 is 11 residues. Germline values: CDR1 SGHRS, CDR2 YFSETQ. CDR3 in amino acids: CASSLEDEQFF. The CDR3 region has the DNA TGCGCCAGCAGCTTGGAAGACGAGCAGTTCTTC.

The gene calls are TRBV3-1 and TRBJ2-6; TRBD1 might be the D (5 bases). This CDR3 region has 17 residues. V was shortened by 0 bases and J by 4 bases, with 13 bases between the two germline ends. Germline CDR1 LGHDT, CDR2 YNNKEL (reference sequence). CDR3: CASSQEPGWLGANVLTF. CDR3 bases: TGTGCCAGCAGCCAAGAGCCAGGGTGGTTAGGGGCCAACGTCCTGACTTTC. Using reference TRBV3-1 and TRBJ2-6 for the parts outside the CDR3, the full variable domain is DTAVSQTPKYLVTQMGNDKSIKCEQNLGHDTMYWYKQDSKKFLKIMFSYNNKELIINETVPNRFSPKSPDKAHLNLHINSLELGDSAVYFCASSQEPGWLGANVLTFGAGSRLTVL.

This clonotype was seen more than once but under ten times. This chain connects TRBV4-3 to TRBJ2-1; 11 bases map to TRBD1. There are 17 residues in the CDR3. Germline V gene data show CDR1 as LGHNA and CDR2 as YSLEER. V was clipped by 1 base and J by 6 bases; unmatched bases: 8. In nucleotides, the CDR3 is TGCGCCAGCAGCCAAGGGATAGGGACAGGGGGGAGCAATGAGCAGTTCTTC. It is translated as CASSQGIGTGGSNEQFF.

The DNA of the CDR3 is TGTGCCAGTACCGCCCTCTCGAGCAATCAGCCCCAGCATTTT. Translation: CASTALSSNQPQHF. The rearrangement joins TRBV19 to TRBJ1-5; D is unresolved. This CDR3 has 14 amino acids. The V gene lost 7 bases and the J gene lost 1 base, with 11 bases spanning the gap. CDR1 and CDR2 (germline): LNHDA, SQIVND (reference sequence). The entire variable domain, with the rest obtained from reference TRBV19 and TRBJ1-5, is as follows: DGGITQSPKYLFRKEGQNVTLSCEQNLNHDAMYWYRQDPGQGLRLIYYSQIVNDFQKGDIAEGYSVSREKKESFPLTVTSAQKNPTAFYLCASTALSSNQPQHFGDGTRLSIL.

This clonotype was recorded many times. The rearrangement links TRBV14 to TRBJ2-7; D might be TRBD1 (6 bases). Trimming removed 0 bases at V and 7 bases at J, with 13 bases between. The CDR3 consists of 14 residues. Looked up from germline, CDR1 is SGHDN and CDR2 is FVKESK. The CDR3 here is CASSQEDRWGEQYF. CDR3 bases: TGTGCCAGCAGCCAAGAGGACAGATGGGGGGAGCAGTACTTC. Complete variable domain (other parts from reference TRBV14 and TRBJ2-7): EAGVTQFPSHSVIEKGQTVTLRCDPISGHDNLYWYRRVMGKEIKFLLHFVKESKQDESGMPNNRFLAERTGGTYSTLKVQPAELEDSGVYFCASSQEDRWGEQYFGPGTRLTVT.

J is TRBJ2-4 and V is TRBV6-2 or TRBV6-3, with D perhaps given as TRBD1 or TRBD2 (5 bases each). V lost 2 bases, J lost 6 bases, and 11 bases lay in between. The germline V gene encodes CDR1 MNHEY and CDR2 SVGEGT. This CDR3 comprises 14 residues. CDR3 bases: TGTGCCAGCAGTTACAGGACCGGGACAAACATTCAGTACTTC. Translated, it gives CASSYRTGTNIQYF.

There are many counts of this clonotype. This sequence joins TRBV7-2 and TRBJ1-6; D might be TRBD1 (5 bases). CDR3 size: 14 residues. The V end lost 4 bases, the J end lost 8 bases, and 12 bases lay between the germline ends. Germline values: CDR1 SGHTA, CDR2 FQGNSA. The CDR3: CASSWQGAYSPLHF. CDR3 nucleotide sequence: TGTGCCAGCAGCTGGCAGGGCGCGTATTCACCCCTCCACTTT. The full variable domain, completed using reference TRBV7-2 and TRBJ1-6, is GAGVSQSPSNKVTEKGKDVELRCDPISGHTALYWYRQSLGQGLEFLIYFQGNSAPDKSGLPSDRFSAERTGGSVSTLTIQRTQQEDSAVYLCASSWQGAYSPLHFGNGTRLTVT.

V gene TRBV10-3 combines with J gene TRBJ1-4, with 7 bases lining up with TRBD1. CDR1 is ENHRY, CDR2 SYGVKD, per germline. J was trimmed by 0 bases and V by 6 bases; bases with no gene match: 1. This CDR3 region has 14 residues. This chain's CDR3 is CAISQGATNEKLFF. CDR3 nucleotide sequence: TGTGCCATCAGCCAGGGGGCAACTAATGAAAAACTGTTTTTT.

The chain recombines TRBV29-1 with TRBJ2-3; 12 nucleotides line up with TRBD1. Germline assignment: CDR1 SQVTM and CDR2 ANQGSEA. The junction had 3 bases not matched to a gene; V was cut back by 4 bases and J by 7 bases. This CDR3 is 13 amino acids long. Here the CDR3 reads CSVGDRGLNTQYF. The CDR3 nucleotides are TGCAGCGTTGGGGACAGGGGGCTGAATACGCAGTATTTT.

The J gene is TRBJ1-5, the V gene TRBV6-6; TRBD1 is a possible D gene (6 bases). V lost 6 bases and J lost 2, with 26 bases in between. CDR3 length: 19 residues. The germline CDR1 and CDR2 sequences are MNHNY and SVGAGI (reference sequence). As DNA, the CDR3 is TGTGCCAGCAGACCACGATCCGGGACACTCCCCGGGGGCAATCAGCCCCAGCATTTT. Translation: CASRPRSGTLPGGNQPQHF.

This clonotype has at least ten counts. V usage is TRBV29-1 and J usage is TRBJ2-1; D is perhaps TRBD1 or TRBD2 (5 bases each). The germline V gene has CDR1 SQVTM and CDR2 ANQGSEA. The CDR3 is 12 amino acids. V lost 6 bases and J lost 12, with 18 bases in between. DNA of the CDR3: TGCAGCGTCGAGGGGACCCCGACTGTGCAGTTCTTC. Protein product: CSVEGTPTVQFF.

This clonotype has more than one count but fewer than ten. The chain combines TRBV12-5 with TRBJ1-2; D is uncertain. V lost 5 bases, J lost 8 bases, and 18 bases lay in between. CDR3 size: 14 residues. Germline assignment: CDR1 LGHNT and CDR2 FRNRAP. The CDR3 spells CASGGGVLSAGYTF. CDR3 coding DNA: TGTGCTAGTGGTGGCGGGGTCCTGAGCGCCGGCTACACCTTC.